The 16 T cell receptor beta chains in this list originate from one sample, sequenced in a study of cytomegalovirus exposure and HLA in healthy donors. Data came from immunoSEQ multiplex PCR; TCRdb stores just in-frame clones and leaves some out. This sample has 150,000 to 200,000 clones; 84% occur once, and the top ten carry around 6.7%. The specimen was PBMCs. Receptors originate from a man younger than 30 in good health and CMV-seropositive.

The chain links TRBV6-5 to TRBJ2-3; TRBD2 agrees at 8 bases. The CDR3 is 15 residues long. CDR1 is MNHEY and CDR2 is SVGAGI in the germline V gene. V shed 4 bases, J shed 4 bases, and the junction held 7 bases outside the gene matches. The DNA of the CDR3 is TGTGCCAGCAGTTCAGGGACTAGTGGCGCAGATACGCAGTATTTT. This gives the protein CASSSGTSGADTQYF.

The chain links TRBV27 to TRBJ2-1, with a tentative D call TRBD2 (6 bases). V was trimmed by 0 bases and J by 7 bases, leaving 13 bases between them. Germline CDR1 MNHEY, CDR2 SMNVEV (reference sequence). There are 15 residues in the CDR3. The CDR3 sequence is CASSLSRGRGNEQFF. CDR3 DNA: TGTGCCAGCAGTTTATCGCGCGGTCGGGGGAATGAGCAGTTCTTC.

The CDR3 spells CSAPQGNEAFF. In DNA form, the CDR3 reads TGCAGTGCTCCACAGGGGAATGAAGCTTTCTTT. This chain uses TRBV20-1 with TRBJ1-1, with 7 bases aligning to TRBD1. Trimming at V came to 5 bases and at J to 7 bases, leaving 4 bases not matched to a gene. This CDR3 has 11 amino acids. Germline V gives CDR1 DFQATT, CDR2 SNEGSKA (reference sequence).

V usage is TRBV4-2 and J usage is TRBJ1-5; no reliable D call. The CDR3 extends over 17 amino acids. Trimming stripped 1 base from V and 3 bases from J, with 16 bases between. The germline CDR1 and CDR2 sequences are LGHNA and YNFKEQ. The CDR3 protein is CASSQGIRSSNNQPQHF. CDR3 nucleotide sequence: TGTGCCAGCAGCCAAGGAATCCGGTCCTCTAACAATCAGCCCCAGCATTTT.

The rearrangement joins TRBV5-5 to TRBJ2-7; TRBD1 matches at 7 bases. This CDR3 has 14 amino acids. From germline, CDR1 is SGHKS and CDR2 YYEKEE (reference sequence). Trimming at V came to 4 bases and at J to 0 bases, leaving 4 bases not matched to a gene. CDR3 nucleotides: TGTGCCAGCAGCAGGGACAGTTTCTCCTACGAGCAGTACTTC. This codes for CASSRDSFSYEQYF.

This clone was detected once. This sequence joins TRBV28 and TRBJ1-2; 11 bases align to TRBD1. This CDR3 is built from 14 residues. Germline CDR1 MDHEN, CDR2 SYDVKM. Losses at the gene ends were 5 bases for V and 4 bases for J; bases not matched to a gene: 3. Here the CDR3 reads CASSAGTGGYGYTF. The CDR3 nucleotides read TGTGCCAGCAGTGCCGGGACAGGGGGCTATGGCTACACCTTC.

The gene calls are TRBV7-2 and TRBJ1-1, with 9 bases aligning to TRBD1. The CDR3 spans 17 residues. Germline CDR1 is SGHTA and CDR2 is FQGNSA. The trim removed 4 bases at V and 1 base at J, leaving 10 bases unmatched. The CDR3 is CASSSGQGPFGNTEAFF. The CDR3 bases are TGTGCCAGCAGCTCCGGACAGGGGCCCTTCGGGAACACTGAAGCTTTCTTT.

CDR3 sequence reads: CASSQAGTGVFEQYF. The DNA of the CDR3 is TGCGCCAGCAGCCAAGCAGGGACAGGGGTATTCGAGCAGTACTTC. The gene calls are TRBV4-1 and TRBJ2-7; 10 nucleotides agree with TRBD1. The trim removed 1 base at V and 6 bases at J, leaving 6 bases unmatched. This CDR3 region has 15 residues. Per germline, CDR1 MGHRA and CDR2 YSYEKL.

CDR3: CASSFPPHYWRFTDTQYF. For the CDR3, the DNA is TGTGCCAGCAGCTTTCCCCCCCACTACTGGCGGTTCACAGATACGCAGTATTTT. J is TRBJ2-3 and V is TRBV11-2; D remains unclear. Trimming cost V 3 bases and J 2 bases, with 21 bases left between them. The CDR3 length is 18 residues. Germline V gives CDR1 SGHAT, CDR2 FQNNGV. Looking up the rest from reference TRBV11-2 and TRBJ2-3 gives the full variable domain: EAGVAQSPRYKIIEKRQSVAFWCNPISGHATLYWYQQILGQGPKLLIQFQNNGVVDDSQLPKDRFSAERLKGVDSTLKIQPAKLEDSAVYLCASSFPPHYWRFTDTQYFGPGTRLTVL.

The genes are TRBV18 and TRBJ2-2, with TRBD2 matching over 11 bases. The V segment lost 6 bases and the J segment 2 bases; nucleotides outside the gene matches: 8. The CDR3 spans 17 residues. Germline V gene sequence: CDR1 KGHSH, CDR2 LQKENI. The CDR3 loop reads CASSRLAGGQNTGELFF. CDR3 DNA sequence: TGTGCCAGCTCGCGGCTAGCGGGAGGACAAAACACCGGGGAGCTGTTTTTT.

J is TRBJ2-7 and V is TRBV10-3; tentative D call: TRBD1 (6 bases). V was shortened by 8 bases and J by 3 bases, with 17 bases between the two germline ends. Germline V gives CDR1 ENHRY, CDR2 SYGVKD. CDR3 length: 14 residues. The CDR3 bases are TGTGCCATCCCTTTGGACAGAAACCTCTACGAGCAGTACTTC. Protein: CAIPLDRNLYEQYF.

The J gene is TRBJ1-2, the V gene TRBV9, with D perhaps matching TRBD1 (5 bases). CDR1 SGDLS and CDR2 YYNGEE come from the germline V gene. The CDR3 contains 14 residues. Deletions cut 3 bases from V and 3 bases from J, with 12 bases between. CDR3 sequence reads: CASSARDSHYGYTF. The CDR3, as DNA: TGTGCCAGCAGCGCCCGAGACAGCCACTATGGCTACACCTTC.

This clone has more than one count but fewer than ten. V is TRBV5-1 and J is TRBJ1-4, with D uncertain. V was cut by 4 bases and J by 5 bases, with 15 bases left in between. The CDR3 loop spans 15 amino acids. Germline CDR1 and CDR2: SGHRS and YFSETQ. The CDR3 bases are TGCGCCAGCAGCCCAAGGACTCCTCTGAATGAAAAACTGTTTTTT. Translated: CASSPRTPLNEKLFF.

A remark on this clone: The same CDR3 arises from other DNA sequences in this sample as well. The chain couples TRBV6-6 to TRBJ1-1; D remains ambiguous. This CDR3 has 11 amino acids. V shed 7 bases and J shed 4 bases, with 7 bases lying between them. Looked up from germline, CDR1 is MNHNY and CDR2 is SVGAGI (reference sequence). As DNA, the CDR3 is TGTGCCAGCACCCGCGGCACTGAAGCTTTCTTT. This gives the protein CASTRGTEAFF.

The chain has TRBV14 and TRBJ2-7; 8 positions agree with TRBD1. CDR1 SGHDN and CDR2 FVKESK come from the germline V gene. J gave up 5 bases and V 4 bases, and 7 bases lay outside the gene matches. The CDR3 extends over 14 amino acids. The CDR3 region is CASSRPGGWDEQYF. The CDR3 DNA reads TGTGCCAGCAGCCGACCAGGGGGCTGGGACGAGCAGTACTTC.

This clone was counted a single time. The V call is TRBV7-9, the J call TRBJ1-5; D is unclear. The V end lost 3 bases, the J end lost 6 bases, and 9 bases lay between the germline ends. In germline, CDR1 is SEHNR, CDR2 FQNEAQ (reference sequence). This CDR3 has 13 residues. CDR3 sequence reads: CASSLEGTQPQHF. The CDR3 coding sequence is TGTGCCAGCAGCTTGGAGGGTACTCAGCCCCAGCATTTT. Filled out from reference TRBV7-9 and TRBJ1-5, the complete variable domain reads DTGVSQNPRHKITKRGQNVTFRCDPISEHNRLYWYRQTLGQGPEFLTYFQNEAQLEKSRLLSDRFSAERPKGSFSTLEIQRTEQGDSAMYLCASSLEGTQPQHFGDGTRLSIL.